A single sample is the source of the 30 T cell receptor beta chains below, sequenced in a study of blood T cells in healthy people across ages. PCR was performed a second time for about 7 to 11 cycles using a sample-barcoded 5' primer and a J-beta primer mix. Each CDR3 protein gets one entry after TCRdb re-called the 5' RACE reads with MiXCR. The sample consists of about 1,500,000 distinct CDR3 sequences, around two fifths of them appearing once. Sequencing was done on a sample of blood. The receptor set was obtained from a woman younger than 30 in good health.

This clonotype occurred many times. V and J are TRBV20-1 and TRBJ2-6; TRBD1 or TRBD2 may be the D gene (5 bases each). V was shortened by 3 bases and J by 0 bases, with 9 bases between the two germline ends. This CDR3 spans 15 amino acids. Germline CDR1 is DFQATT and CDR2 is SNEGSKA (reference sequence). The CDR3 region has the DNA TGCAGTGCTAGCGGGGCCAGCTCTGGGGCCAACGTCCTGACTTTC. Translating gives CSASGASSGANVLTF.

This clonotype was seen ten or more times. The chain joins TRBV9 to TRBJ2-1, with 9 bases fitting TRBD2. V lost 0 bases, J lost 3 bases, and 1 base stayed unmatched. The CDR3 has 15 residues. The germline V gene has CDR1 SGDLS and CDR2 YYNGEE. This CDR3 is CASSVGLADYNEQFF. CDR3 sequence (DNA): TGTGCCAGCAGCGTAGGACTAGCGGACTACAATGAGCAGTTCTTC.

This clonotype came up a few times. At one boundary the junction diverges from the germline segment, which might be a read error. This chain links TRBV6-6 with TRBJ2-1, with D maybe TRBD2 (6 bases). The CDR3 contains 17 residues. Germline lookup yields CDR1 MNHNY and CDR2 SVGAGI (reference sequence). The CDR3 sequence: CASRYFRGANNYDEQFF. CDR3 DNA sequence: TGTGCCAGCAGATACTTCCGCGGGGCTAACAACTACGATGAGCAGTTCTTC.

The chain uses TRBV5-5 and TRBJ2-7, with TRBD2 as a possible D gene (6 bases). The CDR3 has 12 amino acids. Per germline, CDR1 SGHKS and CDR2 YYEKEE (reference sequence). V dropped 6 bases and J dropped 5 bases, with 12 bases sitting between them. In DNA, the CDR3 is TGTGCCAGCAACTCGGGACTTCACGAGCAGTACTTC. It is translated as CASNSGLHEQYF.

This clonotype was observed many times. V and J are TRBV3-1 and TRBJ1-2; D unclear. The germline CDR1 and CDR2 sequences are LGHDT and YNNKEL (reference sequence). The CDR3 sequence is 15 residues long. Trimming removed 4 bases from V and 0 bases from J, with 12 bases in between. The DNA for the CDR3 is TGTGCCAGCAGCCCCGGAGGGCGATCTAACTATGGCTACACCTTC. Its protein is CASSPGGRSNYGYTF.

CDR3 in DNA: TGTGCCAGCAGTGAAGGAGGCCCAGGAACCCTAGCTTTCTTT. This gives the protein CASSEGGPGTLAFF. The gene calls are TRBV2 and TRBJ1-1; D remains ambiguous. V was shortened by 1 base and J by 10 bases, with 16 bases between the two germline ends. The CDR3 has 14 amino acids. Germline CDR1 is SNHLY and CDR2 is FYNNEI.

The genes are TRBV20-1 and TRBJ1-2; 7 bases align to TRBD1. Trimming took 4 bases from V and 3 from J; bases not matched to a gene: 8. CDR3 size: 14 residues. CDR1 is DFQATT and CDR2 is SNEGSKA in the germline V gene (reference sequence). This CDR3 is CSATLLDRDYGYTF. CDR3 sequence (DNA): TGCAGTGCTACCCTTCTTGACAGGGACTATGGCTACACCTTC.

This clonotype was observed a single time. This chain joins TRBV5-1 and TRBJ2-4; no firm D call. The J call may be in error: the DNA end matches TRBJ2-7 better. From germline, CDR1 is SGHRS and CDR2 YFSETQ. CDR3 length: 16 residues. CDR3: CASSLEMGGSSDEQYF. CDR3 DNA: TGCGCCAGCAGCTTGGAGATGGGCGGCTCTAGTGACGAGCAGTACTTC.

The chain links TRBV20-1 to TRBJ1-5; D not resolved. In germline, CDR1 is DFQATT, CDR2 SNEGSKA (reference sequence). V was trimmed by 2 bases and J by 1 base, leaving 9 bases between them. The CDR3 spans 14 residues. CDR3 sequence (DNA): TGCAGTGCTAGAACCCCGGGGAGCAATCAGCCCCAGCATTTT. Encoded protein: CSARTPGSNQPQHF.

J is TRBJ1-2 and V is TRBV18, with D possibly matching TRBD1 (5 bases). Germline V lookup: CDR1 KGHSH, CDR2 LQKENI. This CDR3 has 14 residues. V was cut by 5 bases and J by 5 bases, with 15 bases left in between. The CDR3 loop reads CASSSMTQGYGYTF. As DNA, the CDR3 is TGTGCCAGCTCATCAATGACTCAGGGTTATGGCTACACCTTC.

The chain is built from TRBV12-5 and TRBJ1-2, with D tentatively TRBD1 (6 bases). The CDR3 spans 13 residues. V lost 11 bases and J lost 4, with 17 bases in between. CDR1 LGHNT and CDR2 FRNRAP come from the germline V gene. This CDR3 is CALGGGFSYGYTF. CDR3 coding DNA: TGTGCTCTAGGGGGGGGGTTCAGCTATGGCTACACCTTC.

In this sample, this clonotype turned up a few times. The genes are TRBV7-9 and TRBJ1-5, with D tentatively TRBD1 (5 bases). Trimming removed 1 base from V and 2 bases from J, with 9 bases in between. The CDR3 contains 15 residues. The germline V gene has CDR1 SEHNR and CDR2 FQNEAQ (reference sequence). The CDR3 here is CASSLGLGGNQPQHF. CDR3 bases: TGTGCCAGCAGCTTAGGGTTAGGGGGCAATCAGCCCCAGCATTTT.

The chain has TRBV7-2 and TRBJ2-6, with D unclear. This CDR3 spans 18 amino acids. Per the germline V gene, CDR1 is SGHTA and CDR2 is FQGNSA. The ends were cut back, 1 base at V and 0 bases at J, with 13 bases in the middle. This chain's CDR3 is CASSLVGGFSSGANVLTF. CDR3 bases: TGTGCCAGCAGCTTAGTGGGCGGATTCAGCTCTGGGGCCAACGTCCTGACTTTC. The full variable domain, completed using reference TRBV7-2 and TRBJ2-6, is GAGVSQSPSNKVTEKGKDVELRCDPISGHTALYWYRQSLGQGLEFLIYFQGNSAPDKSGLPSDRFSAERTGGSVSTLTIQRTQQEDSAVYLCASSLVGGFSSGANVLTFGAGSRLTVL.

The chain combines TRBV10-2 with TRBJ1-2; D ambiguous. Germline values: CDR1 WSHSY, CDR2 SAAADI. CDR3 length equals 15 residues. Trimming shortened V by 0 bases and J by 3 bases, and 11 bases separated the two germline ends. The CDR3 region has the DNA TGCGCCAGCAGTGAGTCGATAACACGGGACTATGGCTACACCTTC. Its translation is CASSESITRDYGYTF.

The table lists this clonotype with a few counts. The chain links TRBV5-1 to TRBJ2-3; 7 positions match TRBD2. Unmatched junction bases numbered 3, after V lost 2 bases and J lost 3 bases. From germline, CDR1 is SGHRS and CDR2 YFSETQ. This CDR3 contains 14 residues. CDR3 amino acids: CASSFWRGTDTQYF. In nucleotides, the CDR3 is TGCGCCAGCAGCTTCTGGCGGGGGACAGATACGCAGTATTTT.

As DNA, the CDR3 is TGTGCCAGCAGCTCGCTCCAACTAGCGGGAGATGGCGAGCAGTACTTC. The encoded protein is CASSSLQLAGDGEQYF. The rearrangement joins TRBV6-2 or TRBV6-3 to TRBJ2-7; 11 positions agree with TRBD2. This CDR3 contains 16 residues. CDR1 and CDR2 (germline): MNHEY, SVGEGT. Trimming cost V 6 bases and J 6 bases; bases outside gene matches: 13.

Only one count was recorded for this clonotype. CDR3 bases: TGTGCCAGCAGCGTAGGCGTCACCCCGTACACTGAAGCTTTCTTT. Encoded protein: CASSVGVTPYTEAFF. The chain has TRBV9 and TRBJ1-1; D is unclear. The CDR3 totals 15 residues. Trimming took 0 bases from V and 3 from J, leaving 12 bases between them. Germline values: CDR1 SGDLS, CDR2 YYNGEE.

In the case of this clonotype: The CDR3 carries no conserved terminal phenylalanine or tryptophan, so it likely arises from a read error. This rearrangement joins TRBV7-2 to TRBJ1-2; 10 nucleotides align to TRBD1. Germline V lookup: CDR1 SGHTA, CDR2 FQGNSA. Unmatched junction bases numbered 4, after V lost 1 base and J lost 2 bases. There are 16 residues in the CDR3. The CDR3 sequence is CASSLGLTGGNYGYTS. Written as DNA, the CDR3 is TGTGCCAGCAGCTTAGGCTTGACAGGGGGCAACTATGGCTACACCTCC.

This clonotype was picked up a small number of times. This chain connects TRBV28 to TRBJ2-4; D perhaps matches TRBD2 (5 bases). This CDR3 comprises 13 residues. V was clipped by 7 bases and J by 12 bases, with 19 bases between them. Germline CDR1 MDHEN, CDR2 SYDVKM. The DNA of the CDR3 is TGTGCCAGCACCATCGGGGTAGTTCCTTATCAGTACTTC. Its translation: CASTIGVVPYQYF.

This chain connects TRBV11-2 to TRBJ2-5; 13 positions agree with TRBD2. Germline loops: CDR1 SGHAT, CDR2 FQNNGV. This CDR3 spans 18 amino acids. Losses at the gene ends were 4 bases for V and 3 bases for J; bases not matched to a gene: 11. The CDR3: CASSSGLAGTGLKETQYF. In DNA, the CDR3 is TGTGCCAGCAGCTCGGGACTAGCGGGGACCGGACTTAAAGAGACCCAGTACTTC.

This clonotype was seen a handful of times. The chain employs TRBV12-3 or TRBV12-4 and TRBJ2-1; D gene ambiguous. The ends were cut back, 7 bases at V and 7 bases at J, with 23 bases in the middle. The length of the CDR3 is 16 residues. Here the CDR3 reads CASIITAPFDGNEQFF. CDR3 in DNA: TGTGCCAGCATAATCACGGCGCCCTTCGACGGGAATGAGCAGTTCTTC.

This clonotype was found a few times. The V call is TRBV5-1, the J call TRBJ2-7; D is ambiguous. V lost 4 bases and J lost 5, with 19 bases in between. CDR1 is SGHRS, CDR2 YFSETQ, per germline. The CDR3 runs 15 residues. CDR3 residues: CASSTESKFSDEQYF. The CDR3 DNA is TGCGCCAGCAGCACGGAATCCAAGTTCTCGGACGAGCAGTACTTC.

The chain links TRBV6-2 or TRBV6-3 to TRBJ2-7; maybe TRBD2 (6 bases). Looked up from germline, CDR1 is MNHEY and CDR2 is SVGEGT. The CDR3 is 14 amino acids. Trimming took off 2 bases at V and 4 bases at J, with 12 bases between the two ends. The CDR3 region is CASSYAGPTYEQYF. CDR3 DNA sequence: TGTGCCAGCAGTTACGCGGGGCCAACTTACGAGCAGTACTTC.

This clonotype was recorded a few times. The gene calls are TRBV7-2 and TRBJ2-7, with D hard to call. Trimming cost V 4 bases and J 2 bases, with 9 bases left between them. The CDR3 consists of 13 residues. Germline V gene data show CDR1 as SGHTA and CDR2 as FQGNSA. In DNA, the CDR3 is TGTGCCAGCAGCTCCGACCTTACCTACGAGCAGTACTTC. Its protein product is CASSSDLTYEQYF.

V gene TRBV30 combines with J gene TRBJ2-3; 7 bases align to TRBD2. Germline V CDR1 and CDR2: GTSNPN, SVGIG (reference sequence). This CDR3 has 15 amino acids. V shed 2 bases, J shed 4 bases, and the junction held 9 bases outside the gene matches. The CDR3 here is CAWSFAGTIADTQYF. The CDR3 nucleotides read TGTGCCTGGAGTTTCGCCGGGACTATTGCAGATACGCAGTATTTT. Combining the CDR3 with reference TRBV30 and TRBJ2-3 gives the whole variable domain SQTIHQWPATLVQPVGSPLSLECTVEGTSNPNLYWYRQAAGRGLQLLFYSVGIGQISSEVPQNLSASRPQDRQFILSSKKLLLSDSGFYLCAWSFAGTIADTQYFGPGTRLTVL.

The chain links TRBV4-1 to TRBJ2-3, with 7 bases identical to TRBD2. Germline values: CDR1 MGHRA, CDR2 YSYEKL. V dropped 0 bases and J dropped 4; count of bases not matched to a gene: 13. The CDR3 totals 18 residues. Here the CDR3 reads CASSQDGAPRGEADTQYF. The CDR3 DNA sequence: TGCGCCAGCAGCCAAGATGGGGCCCCACGGGGGGAGGCAGATACGCAGTATTTT.

The V and J genes are TRBV7-2 and TRBJ2-7, with no clear D. V was shortened by 0 bases and J by 7 bases, with 7 bases between the two germline ends. This CDR3 contains 12 residues. Germline CDR1 reads SGHTA; CDR2 reads FQGNSA. The CDR3 DNA reads as TGTGCCAGCAGCTTAGCCGTCCAGGAGCAGTACTTC. Translation: CASSLAVQEQYF.

V is TRBV6-5 and J is TRBJ2-3; the match to TRBD2 covers 8 bases. Germline trimming cut 2 bases from V and 5 bases from J; bases unmatched to any gene: 9. The CDR3 covers 16 residues. In germline, CDR1 is MNHEY, CDR2 SVGAGI. The CDR3 spells CASSYVAGIPQDTQYF. Written as DNA, the CDR3 is TGTGCCAGCAGTTACGTAGCGGGAATCCCCCAAGATACGCAGTATTTT.

The gene calls are TRBV9 and TRBJ2-7; 10 bases align to TRBD2. The germline gives CDR1 SGDLS, CDR2 YYNGEE. There are 15 residues in the CDR3. V gave up 4 bases and J gave up 7 bases; unmatched junction bases: 11. Written as DNA, the CDR3 is TGTGCCAGCAGCCGGACTAGCGGTGACTGGGATGAGCAGTACTTC. Protein sequence: CASSRTSGDWDEQYF.

The chain is built from TRBV4-1 and TRBJ2-5; D gene ambiguous. CDR3 size: 17 residues. Per germline, CDR1 MGHRA and CDR2 YSYEKL. V was pared by 3 bases and J by 4 bases, with 21 bases between. The CDR3 spells CASSHAHAELWAETQYF. The CDR3 region has the DNA TGCGCCAGCAGCCATGCCCACGCTGAGCTTTGGGCAGAGACCCAGTACTTC.